The sequence of this T cell receptor beta chain was determined in a study of early T cells in non-severe SARS-CoV-2 infection. On the study more broadly: Sequencing of bulk RNA from unsorted whole blood was done, without chain pairing.

The ends were cut back, 4 bases at V and 14 bases at J, with 16 bases in the middle. Germline CDR1 SGHTA, CDR2 FQGTGA. The CDR3 runs to 12 residues. In the library, individual cDNA molecules carried attached unique molecular identifiers. Via MiXCR, TCRdb re-called the 5' RACE reads, giving one row per CDR3 protein. The sample shows about 110,000 distinct CDR3 sequences, 12% of them seen only once. Study observations and caveats: Sequences matched to VDJdb favored anti-spike CD8 responses, while private and CD4 specificities were missed.

Concerning this clonotype itself: Its target is unknown.

J is TRBJ2-3 and V is TRBV7-3, with TRBD2 as a possible D gene (5 bases). The TCR comes from an adult who was a healthcare worker with PCR-confirmed SARS-CoV-2 infection or an uninfected control (not recorded which). The sequenced sample was whole blood. The CDR3 coding sequence is TGTGCCAGCAGCTCCACGGGGAAGAGTGTGTATTTT. Translated, it gives CASSSTGKSVYF.